This record looks at one T cell receptor (beta chain) sequence and its context. It lacks a known antigen. Per-base qualities were not stored, and no clone one base away is much larger. Each collaborating institution followed its own protocols to collect whole blood in K2EDTA tubes. Collaborator samples were shipped for TCRbeta analysis as frozen whole blood, isolated PBMCs, or DNA extracted from either sample type. This sample stems from a study of blood T cell repertoires in COVID-19 (dated by TCRdb to the early 2020s). Regarding the complete study: The collaborator samples originated in the United States, Italy and Spain and spanned the acute and convalescent phases of COVID-19. Deeply sampled blood TCRbeta repertoires from subjects exposed to, actively infected with, or recovered from COVID-19 were included in the dataset. The repertoires were released in a freely available public database intended as a resource for research on the immune response to SARS-CoV-2. HLA class I and class II types, where available, came from metadata supplied by the sample provider rather than from assay-based typing. Sample metadata almost always included a de-identified subject ID, COVID-19 status, age in years and sex. The samples were drawn from two sources: the first 160 participants of the ongoing ImmuneRACE study, and 1,200 or so subjects contributed by 6 global collaborators. The material from the prospective study consisted of cDNA or gDNA derived from T cells, B-cell-depleted T cells, or PBMCs. What the study reported, not specific to this receptor: Clinical and demographic metadata were provided uncurated, with the amount varying by source and participant.

The cysteine opens and the phenylalanine closes a CDR3 of 15 amino acids. CDR3 DNA is the only sequence kept; it has 45 bases, read in frame from the first base. CDR1 is given as LNHDA and CDR2 as SQIVND, both from the germline V gene (reference sequence). V trim: 1 base; J trim: 4 bases; unmatched bases: 6. TCRbeta CDR3 regions were amplified from genomic DNA using the immunoSEQ Assay, a bias-controlled multiplex PCR. Per the original workflow: Nucleated cell counts per sample were estimated from amplification of reference gene primers within the assay. Sequence reads were collapsed and filtered to measure the absolute abundance of every unique TCRbeta CDR3 rearrangement. For each sample, productive Simpson clonality was calculated by taking the square root of Simpson's diversity index across productive rearrangements. Not all clones reach the TCRdb copy of this immuneACCESS table, which keeps in-frame sequences only. Checked studies attribute under half of the gap to unresolved V genes and leave the rest unexplained. V and J calls and clone size come straight from that table; D and trimming were deduced from the DNA. This sample has about 74,000 clones in its table, and approximately 86% of those were observed once. The top ten hold more than 1.5% of the sample.

Sequencing was performed on peripheral blood. The chain joins TRBV19 to TRBJ1-2; a stretch of 7 junction bases matches TRBD1. This clonotype originated in a woman of 80 years or more with active or convalescent COVID-19. The DNA reads as follows: TGTGCCAGTAGTATAGCCGACAGGGCCCCCTATGGCTACACCTTC. Its protein reads: CASSIADRAPYGYTF.